The 9 T cell receptor beta chains below were found in one sample sequenced in a study of blood T cells in healthy people across ages. Primers used in a second PCR of roughly 7 to 11 cycles were a sample-barcoded 5' primer and a J-beta primer mix. TCRdb itself ran the 5' RACE reads through MiXCR, one entry per CDR3 protein. This repertoire shows fewer than 1,000,000 distinct CDR3 sequences, about 42% found once; its top ten account for around 21%. Sequencing input: blood. The receptor set was obtained from a man aged 60 to 75 in good health.

The J gene is TRBJ2-3, the V gene TRBV20-1, with 12 bases that match TRBD2. The germline gives CDR1 DFQATT, CDR2 SNEGSKA (reference sequence). The V segment lost 5 bases and the J segment 4 bases; nucleotides outside the gene matches: 7. The CDR3 runs to 15 residues. In DNA, the CDR3 is TGCAGTGCTCCCCGACTAGCGGGGGTGGCAGATACGCAGTATTTT. This sequence encodes CSAPRLAGVADTQYF.

The CDR3 sequence is CATSLVVTEAFF. In DNA, the CDR3 is TGTGCCACATCTCTCGTGGTCACTGAAGCTTTCTTT. V is TRBV7-6 and J is TRBJ1-1; D gene unclear. The germline V and J ends were trimmed by 10 bases and 4 bases, with 13 bases remaining between them. Germline assignment: CDR1 SGHVS and CDR2 FNYEAQ. There are 12 residues in the CDR3.

The genes are TRBV2 and TRBJ2-6; 7 bases align to TRBD1. J lost 0 bases, V lost 10 bases, and 12 bases had no gene match. The CDR3 spans 17 residues. Germline V lookup: CDR1 SNHLY, CDR2 FYNNEI. CDR3: CAISRDSRSSGANVLTF. In DNA, the CDR3 is TGTGCCATTTCCCGGGACAGTAGAAGCTCTGGGGCCAACGTCCTGACTTTC.

This chain connects TRBV20-1 to TRBJ1-1; 9 nucleotides line up with TRBD1. This CDR3 has 17 residues. With V trimmed by 0 bases and J by 4 bases, 12 bases remained unmatched. CDR1 and CDR2 from the germline V gene are DFQATT and SNEGSKA (reference sequence). CDR3 amino acids: CSARDWRSSTGGTEAFF. CDR3 DNA sequence: TGCAGTGCTAGAGATTGGCGGTCTTCGACAGGGGGCACTGAAGCTTTCTTT.

The chain links TRBV7-2 to TRBJ2-1, with 9 bases lining up with TRBD2. This CDR3 is built from 15 residues. Germline V gene data show CDR1 as SGHTA and CDR2 as FQGNSA. The trim removed 6 bases at V and 10 bases at J, leaving 13 bases unmatched. CDR3 loop: CASSPKRGDLVEQFF. The CDR3 nucleotides read TGTGCCAGCAGTCCCAAGCGGGGGGACCTAGTCGAGCAGTTCTTC.

This clonotype was found a few times. This sequence joins TRBV7-2 and TRBJ2-1; D is undetermined. CDR1 is SGHTA and CDR2 is FQGNSA in the germline V gene. This CDR3 comprises 16 residues. Trimming cost V 8 bases and J 0 bases, with 17 bases left between them. The DNA for the CDR3 is TGTGCCAGCGGTCTTGCGCGGACCAACTCCTACAATGAGCAGTTCTTC. Protein: CASGLARTNSYNEQFF.

This clonotype was recorded a few times. This chain connects TRBV7-2 to TRBJ2-5, with 7 bases aligning to TRBD2. The CDR3 runs 15 residues. The V gene's germline CDR1 is SGHTA and CDR2 FQGNSA. V gave up 11 bases and J gave up 6 bases; unmatched junction bases: 18. The CDR3 DNA follows: TGTGCCGGCTCCACAGCGGGGCCCGACCGGAAGACCCAGTACTTC. Its protein is CAGSTAGPDRKTQYF.

The chain combines TRBV11-3 with TRBJ2-1, with 8 bases aligning to TRBD2. This CDR3 has 17 residues. The V segment lost 2 bases and the J segment 6 bases; nucleotides outside the gene matches: 12. Germline assignment: CDR1 SGHNT and CDR2 YENEEA. The CDR3 DNA reads TGTGCCAGCAGCTTATACACGGCGGGGGGCCTAGTCAATGAGCAGTTCTTC. Its translation is CASSLYTAGGLVNEQFF. Full variable domain (outside the CDR3, taken from reference TRBV11-3 and TRBJ2-1): EAGVVQSPRYKIIEKKQPVAFWCNPISGHNTLYWYLQNLGQGPELLIRYENEEAVDDSQLPKDRFSAERLKGVDSTLKIQPAELGDSAVYLCASSLYTAGGLVNEQFFGPGTRLTVL.

At least ten counts were recorded for this clonotype. This chain links TRBV20-1 with TRBJ2-3, with 10 positions matching TRBD2. Germline-derived CDR1 and CDR2 are DFQATT and SNEGSKA (reference sequence). V was pared by 4 bases and J by 2 bases, with 3 bases of the junction left unmatched. The CDR3 contains 14 residues. The CDR3 bases are TGCAGTGCTACTAGCGGGGGCATCACAGATACGCAGTATTTT. Translated: CSATSGGITDTQYF.